Below, one TCR beta chain is given with its context. This entry is derived from a study of blood T cell repertoires in COVID-19. About the research overall: Nucleic acid was either cDNA or gDNA, and it came from T cells, B-cell-depleted T cells, or PBMCs.

The CDR3 is 14 residues long. Trimming cost V 2 bases and J 7 bases, with 14 bases left between them. The germline V gene encodes CDR1 SGHDT and CDR2 YYEEEE. Clones were read by immunoSEQ multiplex PCR, and TCRdb kept only the in-frame ones, dropping some. The table records 250,000 or so clones, just over 85% of them present only once. The source of this sequence is a man older than 75 with acute or convalescent COVID-19. The J gene is TRBJ2-3, the V gene TRBV5-6; D might be TRBD1 (5 bases). Sequencing input: peripheral blood. The CDR3, as DNA: TGTGCCAGCAGCTTAAGGGGATTGGAAAATACGCAGTATTTT. Amino acid sequence: CASSLRGLENTQYF. Variable domain in full (rest from reference TRBV5-6 and TRBJ2-3): DAGVTQSPTHLIKTRGQQVTLRCSPKSGHDTVSWYQQALGQGPQFIFQYYEEEERQRGNFPDRFSGHQFPNYSSELNVNALLLGDSALYLCASSLRGLENTQYFGPGTRLTVL.